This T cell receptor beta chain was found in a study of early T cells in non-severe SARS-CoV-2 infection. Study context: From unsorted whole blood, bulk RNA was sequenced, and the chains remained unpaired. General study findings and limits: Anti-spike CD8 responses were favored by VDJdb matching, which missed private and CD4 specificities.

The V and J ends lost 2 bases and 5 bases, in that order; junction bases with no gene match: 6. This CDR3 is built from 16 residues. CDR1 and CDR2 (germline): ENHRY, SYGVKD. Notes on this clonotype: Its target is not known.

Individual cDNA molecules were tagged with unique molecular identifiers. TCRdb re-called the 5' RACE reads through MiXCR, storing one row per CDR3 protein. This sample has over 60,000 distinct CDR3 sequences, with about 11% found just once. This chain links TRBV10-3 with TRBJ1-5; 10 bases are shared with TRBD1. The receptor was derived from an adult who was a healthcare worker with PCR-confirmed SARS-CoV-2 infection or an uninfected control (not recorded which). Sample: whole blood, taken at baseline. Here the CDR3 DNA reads TGTGCCATCAGTGAGCCGGACAGGGGGAGAGATCAGCCCCAGCATTTT. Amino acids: CAISEPDRGRDQPQHF.